This paragraph reports one T cell receptor (beta chain). The target antigen is unknown. This record belongs to a study of cytomegalovirus exposure and HLA in healthy donors. Study conclusions and caveats: Reports described diagnosis of cytomegalovirus status by the classifier as highly specific and sensitive. Later, an analysis found that common viral pathogens appeared to be linked with several of the most significant clusters.

Primers for the PCR totalled 60 Vbeta and 13 Jbeta. Method: immunoSEQ multiplex PCR; TCRdb's copy keeps in-frame clones and lacks some. The sample carries some 81,000 clones, 72% recorded once. The CDR3 has 14 residues. The V gene lost 6 bases and the J gene lost 3 bases, with 15 bases spanning the gap. Germline-derived CDR1 and CDR2 are WSHSY and SAAADI. Sequences were obtained from PBMCs. The TCR comes from a middle-aged woman in good health and CMV-seropositive. This chain links TRBV10-2 with TRBJ2-7; D remains ambiguous. The CDR3 DNA reads as TGCGCCAGCAGAAGACCAGGTTTGTACTACGAGCAGTACTTC. Translation gives CASRRPGLYYEQYF.